What follows is one TCR beta chain and its context. What it recognizes is unknown. Making the TCR beta cDNA relied on 5'RACE template switching with UMIs. One entry per CDR3 protein, without DNA, is what TCRdb gives after re-calling the 5' RACE reads. The sample data list 140,000 or so distinct CDR3 sequences. The CDR3 spans 13 residues. Germline lookup yields CDR1 SGHDT and CDR2 YYEEEE. The sample comes from a study of T cells expressing NK-cell markers. Study results and limitations: Dominant NKG2C+ clonotypes in a handful of donors made up about 1.0-7.0% of CD8+ T cells. It is unclear if expanded NKG2C-expressing clones target HCMV antigens.

The sample comprised blood T cells: a sorted CD56 or NKG2C T cell subset, CD4+ or CD8+ T cells, or bulk PBMC T cells (not recorded which). This TCR was recovered from a young man in good health. The chain recombines TRBV5-6 with TRBJ2-5. CDR3 residues: CASSLAQGETQYF.